Reported below is one T cell receptor (beta chain). Its target antigen remains unknown. The input lacks base qualities; no much larger clone sits a single base away. The cohort comprised 550 to 700 healthy bone marrow donors. At the time of sampling, all cohort members were nominally healthy, though unrecorded immune exposures were likely present. The donor tested CMV seronegative and was one of the 352 seronegative cohort members. Every donor gave a peripheral blood sample, and the peripheral blood mononuclear cells from that sample were used for TCR beta sequencing. The Qiagen DNeasy Blood Extraction Kit was used to extract genomic DNA from the blood cell samples. This entry comes from a study of cytomegalovirus exposure and HLA in healthy donors (dated by TCRdb to 2017 to 2019). At the level of the whole study: According to an earlier analysis of 587 of the donors, 150 million to 200 million T cells yielded 90 million to 140 million unique TCR beta sequences and approximately 280 Gb of sequence data. The later analysis used no new phenotypic data to find candidate immune exposures, relying instead on TCR beta sequences and their occurrence across donors. Typing coverage differed by locus: A, B, C, DRB1 and DQB1 were typed in about 620-630 donors, DQA1 in about 510, DPA1 in approximately 610, and DPB1 in roughly 450. All discovery cohort repertoires had been generated using a single sequencing platform. High-throughput TCR immunosequencing, statistical association of individual TCRs with disease status, and machine learning were combined to predict cytomegalovirus infection status. To decide whether each TCR beta V gene segment behaved as functional or pseudogenic, an earlier analysis of some 570 of the donors relied on high-throughput TCR beta sequencing. Besides the first cohort of hundreds of subjects, a separate validation cohort made up of 90 to 150 different subjects was used. HLA typing covered class I and class II loci at four-digit resolution. Roughly 5 DR-DQ haplotypes were handled as single units for association and clustering because linkage in the cohort was strong. A later analysis re-examined previously published TCR beta repertoires from just over 650 donors and added high-resolution HLA genotyping to investigate patterns of TCR occurrence. A later genetic analysis took genome-wide SNP genotypes for about 55% of the roughly 670 donors and used that subset as a discovery cohort. The study was designed to test whether signatures of past pathogen exposure could be identified by cataloging public T cell receptors. An early release that covered several hundred HLA-typed donors contained approximately 300 gigabases of sequencing data and tens of millions of unique TCR sequences. Across some 400 genotyped donors of the cohort, an average of about 250,000 unique TCR beta nucleotide sequences per donor were sequenced, and roughly a sixth of those sequences were non-productive. Among the roughly 390 genotyped donors, 81% belonged to the genetic ancestry cluster associated with self-reported Caucasian donors. Donor age, sex, ethnicity and CMV serostatus were compiled together with the repertoire data. The study profiled the T cell repertoires of 550 to 700 subjects by immunosequencing and related them to cytomegalovirus serostatus.

Summary of the overall study and its limitations: In a later analysis, over 15,000 TCR beta sequences were associated with specific HLA alleles at a false discovery rate of 0.05. Several of the top co-occurrence clusters appeared to be linked to parvovirus B19, influenza, CMV and Epstein-Barr virus, according to a later analysis. The authors suggested that the approach could potentially be extended to other disease states and immunological phenotypes. The cohort was sequenced for TCR beta chains only, and without alpha or paired-chain data the features that could be detected were limited. A further reported finding was that TCR beta sequences accurately predicted the HLA-A and HLA-B alleles for most subjects in the first cohort. In the study, approximately 160 TCR beta chains were listed as associated with cytomegalovirus. Because counts were too low, 15 to 20 rarely observed V segments, including chromosome 9 orphons, were excluded from the earlier analysis of about 500 of the donors. In an earlier analysis of 587 of the donors, most TCR beta V segments appeared in productive rearrangements about 87% or about 30% of the time, broadly matching IMGT annotations. Linkage disequilibrium might explain the correlated functional status among segregating V segments, but an unknown experimental factor could not be excluded. According to a later genetic analysis, donors in an Asian-associated ancestry cluster had fewer N-insertions in productive TCRs than the approximately 690-donor mean. A later analysis found that HLA-associated TCR beta chains were more clonally expanded and had lower generation probabilities than equally common non-associated chains. Because HLA typing was missing for some donors at each locus, association tests included only the typed subset. The classifier was reported to diagnose cytomegalovirus status with high specificity and sensitivity in both the original cohort and the validation cohort. Most CMV-associated TCR beta chains appeared to be HLA-restricted in a later analysis, and the HLA associations seemed to be driven largely by CMV exposure. Sequencing depth was assumed to be roughly uniform across donors in the presence/absence analyses, though that assumption may not hold. Immune exposure information for the cohort was limited to CMV serostatus. In vitro tests confirmed that a few of the cytomegalovirus-associated TCR beta chains recognize cytomegalovirus antigens. Strong co-occurrence of HLA alleles, especially DR and DQ, made assigning TCR associations to individual alleles difficult. A cluster of highly shared sequence variants was judged likely to be a technical artifact of the sequencing pipeline. In a later genetic analysis, a missense DCLRE1C variant was associated with V-gene and J-gene trimming of TCR beta chains, and the association was replicated in an independent cohort. Most TCR sequences were seen in very few donors, while some public TCRs were found in many individuals. In a later analysis, TCR association rates were found to vary across HLA loci, with the most associated TCRs seen for DRB1 alleles and the fewest for HLA-C alleles. Because the 87-base-pair reads could not distinguish some IMGT-functional V segments, including TRBV6-2 and TRBV6-3, those segments were excluded.

The protocol used for the library was the immunoSEQ multiplex PCR assay. For the multiplex PCR, a mixture combining 60 forward primers for TCR Vbeta segments and 13 reverse primers for TCR Jbeta segments was used. A multiplex PCR assay on genomic DNA amplified the CDR3 region of rearranged TCR beta genes. On the Illumina HiSeq System, the amplified TCR beta libraries were sequenced as 87-base-pair reads. From the authors' description of their analysis: Across the 670 or so repertoires, a later analysis counted some 81 million unique TCR beta chains, 9.5 million to 12 million of which were shared by at least two donors. To remove PCR and sequencing errors, raw reads were error-corrected and collapsed into unique sequences using a nearest-neighbor algorithm that merged closely related sequences. To assign V, D and J gene segments, CDR3 sequences were aligned to IMGT reference sequences. For a sequence to be retained, a match of at least six nucleotides was required to both a V gene segment and a J gene segment. Rearrangements were called productive when the CDR3 lacked stop codons and stayed in frame with V and J; all others were non-productive. Following IMGT convention, CDR3 was defined as the stretch from the second conserved V-encoded cysteine to the conserved J-encoded phenylalanine. Sequences without an unambiguous match to a single V gene segment were excluded from the earlier analysis of several hundred of the donors. An earlier analysis of approximately 590 of the donors called V segments functional above 56.7% productive rearrangements and segregating when the between-donor standard deviation exceeded 5%. A statistical classification framework was built for diagnosing cytomegalovirus status from the catalog of TCR beta chain sequences. In a later analysis, V and J genes were assigned by comparing TCR nucleotide sequences against IMGT/GENE-DB human TR gene sequences. Using the TCRdist pipeline, a later analysis assigned CDR3 sequences along with most-parsimonious VDJ recombination scenarios. In a later analysis, every TCR beta chain was defined by the combination of its CDR3 amino acid sequence and its V-gene family, and reads without a unique V-gene family were dropped. To address suspected cross-contamination and a sequencing artifact, a later analysis removed 450 to 700 highly shared, low-generation-probability nucleotide sequences. A later analysis calculated a clonal expansion index for each public chain from normalized within-repertoire ranks of inferred template counts. Generation probabilities in a later analysis came from a VDJ recombination model fitted to out-of-frame rearrangements, and those results were checked against IGoR. A later analysis scored TCR-TCR, TCR-HLA and TCR-CMV co-occurrence with hypergeometric tests, applying a repertoire-size bias correction to TCR pairs. A later analysis estimated false discovery rates by permuting HLA or CMV assignments 20 times. A later analysis grouped co-occurring TCRs with DBSCAN, adding TCRdist sequence similarity when clustering within HLA-allele-positive subsets. Repertoires with fewer than 30,000 or more than 120,000 public chains, plus five repertoires with anomalous nucleotide sharing, were excluded from co-occurrence clustering. TCRdb holds this immuneACCESS table with in-frame rearrangements only. Some clones are missing; in checked studies, unresolved V genes explain under half, and the rest has no known cause. D and trimming come from the DNA, and the V and J calls and clone size come from that table. The sample includes some 200,000 clones, with around 83% observed a single time. More than 1.3% of the sample is taken by the ten largest.

V gives up 3 bases and J gives up 6 bases, and the segment between their germline ends measures 24 bases. As encoded in the germline V gene, CDR1 is MDHEN while CDR2 is SYDVKM. CDR3 length: 18 amino acids, cysteine to phenylalanine. Of all the DNA, just the CDR3 is kept, 54 bases in frame from base 1. This TCR was sampled from a girl aged 10 to 17 in good health and CMV-seronegative. Here the chain combines TRBV28 and TRBJ2-1; the D gene cannot be resolved reliably. Source material: PBMCs. CDR3 reads: CASSFPIDPKRSLNEQFF. The base sequence is TGTGCCAGCAGTTTCCCCATAGACCCGAAGCGTAGCCTCAATGAGCAGTTCTTC.